This T cell receptor (beta chain) was identified during a study of T cell responses to AZD1222 COVID-19 vaccine. Sequenced by immunoSEQ multiplex PCR; TCRdb stores in-frame clones only, minus some. The table includes 100,000 to 150,000 clones, about 90% detected once. Germline V gene sequence: CDR1 MDHEN, CDR2 SYDVKM. This CDR3 has 14 residues. V was cut by 7 bases and J by 10 bases, with 17 bases left in between. The rearrangement links TRBV28 to TRBJ1-6; no firm D call. The TCR originated in an adult in good health. Sequencing used peripheral blood, obtained on day 0 of AZD1222 vaccination. This chain's CDR3 is CASMSRGGGSPLHF. CDR3 DNA: TGTGCCAGCATGTCTCGAGGAGGAGGGTCACCCCTCCACTTT. Variable domain in full (rest from reference TRBV28 and TRBJ1-6): DVKVTQSSRYLVKRTGEKVFLECVQDMDHENMFWYRQDPGLGLRLIYFSYDVKMKEKGDIPEGYSVSREKKERFSLILESASTNQTSMYLCASMSRGGGSPLHFGNGTRLTVT.